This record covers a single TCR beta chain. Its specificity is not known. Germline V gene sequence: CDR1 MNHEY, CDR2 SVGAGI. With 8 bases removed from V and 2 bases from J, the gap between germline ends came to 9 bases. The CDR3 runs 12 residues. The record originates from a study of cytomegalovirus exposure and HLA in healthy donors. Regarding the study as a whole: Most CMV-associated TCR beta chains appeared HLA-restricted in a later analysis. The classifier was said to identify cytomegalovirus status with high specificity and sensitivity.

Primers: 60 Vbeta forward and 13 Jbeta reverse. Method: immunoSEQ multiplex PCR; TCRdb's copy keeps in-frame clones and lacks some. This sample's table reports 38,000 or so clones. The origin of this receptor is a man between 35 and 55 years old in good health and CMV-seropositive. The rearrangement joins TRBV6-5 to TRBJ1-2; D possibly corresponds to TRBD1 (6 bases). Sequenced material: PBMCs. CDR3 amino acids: CASRQANYGYTF. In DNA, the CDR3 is TGTGCCAGCCGACAGGCGAACTATGGCTACACCTTC.